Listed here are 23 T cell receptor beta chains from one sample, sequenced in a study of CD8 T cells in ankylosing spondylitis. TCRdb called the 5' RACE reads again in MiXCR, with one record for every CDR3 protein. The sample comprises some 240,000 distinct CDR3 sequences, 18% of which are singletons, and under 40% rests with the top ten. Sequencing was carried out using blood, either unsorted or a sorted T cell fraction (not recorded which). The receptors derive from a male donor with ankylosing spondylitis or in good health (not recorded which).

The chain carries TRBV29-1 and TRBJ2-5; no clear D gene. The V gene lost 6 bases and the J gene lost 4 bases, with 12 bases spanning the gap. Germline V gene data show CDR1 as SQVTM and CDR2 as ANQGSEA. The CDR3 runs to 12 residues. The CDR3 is CSVVNGTETQYF. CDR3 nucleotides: TGCAGCGTCGTTAACGGCACAGAGACCCAGTACTTC. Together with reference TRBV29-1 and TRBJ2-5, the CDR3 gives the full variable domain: SAVISQKPSRDICQRGTSLTIQCQVDSQVTMMFWYRQQPGQSLTLIATANQGSEATYESGFVIDKFPISRPNLTFSTLTVSNMSPEDSSIYLCSVVNGTETQYFGPGTRLLVL.

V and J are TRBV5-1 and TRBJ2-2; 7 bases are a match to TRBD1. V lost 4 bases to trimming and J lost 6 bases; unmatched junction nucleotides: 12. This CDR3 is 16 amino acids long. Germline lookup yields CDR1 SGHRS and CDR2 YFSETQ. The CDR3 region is CASSAFPDRSPGELFF. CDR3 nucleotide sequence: TGCGCCAGCAGCGCTTTTCCGGACAGGAGTCCCGGGGAGCTGTTTTTT.

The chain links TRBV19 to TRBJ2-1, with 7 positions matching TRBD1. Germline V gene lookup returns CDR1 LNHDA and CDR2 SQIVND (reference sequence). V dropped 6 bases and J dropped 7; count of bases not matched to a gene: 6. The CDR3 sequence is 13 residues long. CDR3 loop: CASRDRFLNEQFF. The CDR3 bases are TGTGCCAGTAGGGACAGGTTCTTAAATGAGCAGTTCTTC.

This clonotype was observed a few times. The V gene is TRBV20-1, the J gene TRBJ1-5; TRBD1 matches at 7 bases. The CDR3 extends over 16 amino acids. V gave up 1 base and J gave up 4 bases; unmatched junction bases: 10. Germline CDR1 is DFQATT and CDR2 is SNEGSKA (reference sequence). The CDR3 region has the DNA TGCAGTGCTAGAGTGGAACAGGGGCTTGGAAATCAGCCCCAGCATTTT. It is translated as CSARVEQGLGNQPQHF.

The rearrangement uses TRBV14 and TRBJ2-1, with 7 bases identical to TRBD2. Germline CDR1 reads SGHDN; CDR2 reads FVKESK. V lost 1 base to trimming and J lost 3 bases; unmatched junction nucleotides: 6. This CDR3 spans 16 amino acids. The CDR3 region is CASSQGSRELYNEQFF. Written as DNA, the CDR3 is TGTGCCAGCAGCCAAGGATCGCGGGAGCTCTACAATGAGCAGTTCTTC. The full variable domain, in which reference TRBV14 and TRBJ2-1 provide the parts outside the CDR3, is EAGVTQFPSHSVIEKGQTVTLRCDPISGHDNLYWYRRVMGKEIKFLLHFVKESKQDESGMPNNRFLAERTGGTYSTLKVQPAELEDSGVYFCASSQGSRELYNEQFFGPGTRLTVL.

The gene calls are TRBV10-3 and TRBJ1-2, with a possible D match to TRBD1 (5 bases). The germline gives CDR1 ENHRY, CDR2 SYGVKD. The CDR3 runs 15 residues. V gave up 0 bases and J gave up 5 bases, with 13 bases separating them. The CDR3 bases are TGTGCCATCAGTGAGTCGGGGGGTGGCTTTTATGGCTACACCTTC. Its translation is CAISESGGGFYGYTF.

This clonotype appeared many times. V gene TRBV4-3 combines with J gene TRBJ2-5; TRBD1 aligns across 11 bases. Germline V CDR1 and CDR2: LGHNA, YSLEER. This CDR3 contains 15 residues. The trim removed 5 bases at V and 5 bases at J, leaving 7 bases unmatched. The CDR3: CASSFGQGARETQYF. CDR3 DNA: TGCGCCAGCAGCTTTGGACAGGGGGCGCGGGAGACCCAGTACTTC.

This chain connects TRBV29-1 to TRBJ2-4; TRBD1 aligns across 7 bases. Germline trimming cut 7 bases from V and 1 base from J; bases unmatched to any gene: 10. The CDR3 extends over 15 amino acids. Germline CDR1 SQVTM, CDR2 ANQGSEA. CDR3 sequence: CSALTGVEAKNIQYF. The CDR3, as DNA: TGCAGCGCTTTAACAGGGGTCGAGGCCAAAAACATTCAGTACTTC.

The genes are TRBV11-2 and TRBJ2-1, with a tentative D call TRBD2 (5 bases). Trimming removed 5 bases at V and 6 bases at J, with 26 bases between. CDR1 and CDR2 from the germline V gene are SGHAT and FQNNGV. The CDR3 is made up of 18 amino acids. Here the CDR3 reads CASSDRLHRLTPGNEQFF. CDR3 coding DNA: TGTGCCAGCAGCGATCGGCTACATAGACTAACGCCTGGCAATGAGCAGTTCTTC. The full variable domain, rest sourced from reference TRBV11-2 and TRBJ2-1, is EAGVAQSPRYKIIEKRQSVAFWCNPISGHATLYWYQQILGQGPKLLIQFQNNGVVDDSQLPKDRFSAERLKGVDSTLKIQPAKLEDSAVYLCASSDRLHRLTPGNEQFFGPGTRLTVL.

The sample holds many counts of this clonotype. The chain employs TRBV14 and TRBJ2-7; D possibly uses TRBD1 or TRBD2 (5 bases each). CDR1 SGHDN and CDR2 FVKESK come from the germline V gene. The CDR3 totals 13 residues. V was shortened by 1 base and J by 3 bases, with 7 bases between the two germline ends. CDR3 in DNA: TGTGCCAGCAGCCAAGGGGGACGCTACGAGCAGTACTTC. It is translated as CASSQGGRYEQYF.

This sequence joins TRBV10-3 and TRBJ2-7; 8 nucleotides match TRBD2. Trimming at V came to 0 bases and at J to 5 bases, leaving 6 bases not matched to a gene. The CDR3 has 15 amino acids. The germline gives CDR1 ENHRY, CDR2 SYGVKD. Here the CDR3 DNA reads TGTGCCATCAGTGAGTCGAGACTAGCGTACAACGAGCAGTACTTC. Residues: CAISESRLAYNEQYF.

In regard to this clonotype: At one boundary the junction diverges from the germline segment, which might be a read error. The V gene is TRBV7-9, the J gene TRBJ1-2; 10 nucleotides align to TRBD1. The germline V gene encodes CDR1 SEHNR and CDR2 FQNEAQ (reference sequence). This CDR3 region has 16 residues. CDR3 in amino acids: CVSSLGQGTSFYGYTF. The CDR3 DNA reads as TGTGTCAGCAGCTTGGGACAGGGGACTTCCTTCTATGGCTACACCTTC.

The DNA of the CDR3 is TGCAGTGCTAGAGCGTCGATGGGAGGCTACACCTTC. Translated: CSARASMGGYTF. V and J are TRBV20-1 and TRBJ1-2; D is unresolved. The CDR3 runs 12 residues. CDR1 DFQATT and CDR2 SNEGSKA come from the germline V gene (reference sequence). The V end lost 1 base, the J end lost 8 bases, and 11 bases lay between the germline ends.

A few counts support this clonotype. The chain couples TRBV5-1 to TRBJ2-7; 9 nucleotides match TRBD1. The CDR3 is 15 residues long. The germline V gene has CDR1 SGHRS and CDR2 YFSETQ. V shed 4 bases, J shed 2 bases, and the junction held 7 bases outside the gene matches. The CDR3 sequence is CASSHQRDRAYEQYF. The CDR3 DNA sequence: TGCGCCAGCAGCCATCAAAGGGACAGGGCCTACGAGCAGTACTTC. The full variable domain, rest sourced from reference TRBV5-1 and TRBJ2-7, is KAGVTQTPRYLIKTRGQQVTLSCSPISGHRSVSWYQQTPGQGLQFLFEYFSETQRNKGNFPGRFSGRQFSNSRSEMNVSTLELGDSALYLCASSHQRDRAYEQYFGPGTRLTVT.

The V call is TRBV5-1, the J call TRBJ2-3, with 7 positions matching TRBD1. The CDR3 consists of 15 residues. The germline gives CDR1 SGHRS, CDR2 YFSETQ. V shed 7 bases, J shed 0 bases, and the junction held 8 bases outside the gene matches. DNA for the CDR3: TGCGCCAGCGACCCGTGGGACAGCAGCACAGATACGCAGTATTTT. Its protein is CASDPWDSSTDTQYF.

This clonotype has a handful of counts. The CDR3 nucleotides are TGCGCCAGCAGCCAGGAGACTAGCGTTCTCTACGAGCAGTACTTC. Protein: CASSQETSVLYEQYF. V usage is TRBV4-3 and J usage is TRBJ2-7, with 8 bases aligning to TRBD2. This CDR3 has 15 amino acids. After removal of 3 bases from V and 3 bases from J, the junction contained 7 bases not matched to a gene. CDR1 LGHNA and CDR2 YSLEER come from the germline V gene.

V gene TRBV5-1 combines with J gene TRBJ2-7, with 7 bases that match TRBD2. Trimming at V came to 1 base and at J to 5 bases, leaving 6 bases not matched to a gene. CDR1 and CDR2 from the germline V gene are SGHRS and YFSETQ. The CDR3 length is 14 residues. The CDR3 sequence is CASSLFGGRDEQYF. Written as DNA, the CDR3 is TGCGCCAGCAGCTTGTTTGGCGGGAGAGACGAGCAGTACTTC.

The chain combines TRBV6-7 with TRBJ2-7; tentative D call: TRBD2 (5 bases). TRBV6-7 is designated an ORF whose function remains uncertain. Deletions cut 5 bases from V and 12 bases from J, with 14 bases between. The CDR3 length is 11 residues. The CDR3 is CASSRRISGYF. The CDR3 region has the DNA TGTGCCAGCAGTAGGAGGATCTCCGGGTACTTC.

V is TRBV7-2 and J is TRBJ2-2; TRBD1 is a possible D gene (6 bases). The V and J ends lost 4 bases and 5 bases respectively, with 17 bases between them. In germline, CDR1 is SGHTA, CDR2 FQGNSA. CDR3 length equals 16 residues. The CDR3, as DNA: TGTGCCAGCAGCTCAGACTCCGGACAGCCAACCGGGGAGCTGTTTTTT. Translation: CASSSDSGQPTGELFF.

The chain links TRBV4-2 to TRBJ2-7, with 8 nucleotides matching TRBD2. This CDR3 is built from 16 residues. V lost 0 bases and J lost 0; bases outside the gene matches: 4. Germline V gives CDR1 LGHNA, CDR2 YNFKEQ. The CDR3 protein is CASSQDGGLGSYEQYF. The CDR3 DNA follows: TGTGCCAGCAGCCAAGATGGGGGACTAGGCTCCTACGAGCAGTACTTC.

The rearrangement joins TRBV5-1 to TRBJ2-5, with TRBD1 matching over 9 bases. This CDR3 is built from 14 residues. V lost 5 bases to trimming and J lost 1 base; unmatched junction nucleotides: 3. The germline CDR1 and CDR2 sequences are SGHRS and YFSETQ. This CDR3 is CASSSQGAQETQYF. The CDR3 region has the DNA TGCGCCAGCAGTTCACAGGGGGCCCAAGAGACCCAGTACTTC.

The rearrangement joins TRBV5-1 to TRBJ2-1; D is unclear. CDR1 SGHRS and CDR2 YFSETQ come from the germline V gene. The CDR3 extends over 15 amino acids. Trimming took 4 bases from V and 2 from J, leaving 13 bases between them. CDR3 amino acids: CASSLFDFPYNEQFF. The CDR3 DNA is TGCGCCAGCAGCCTGTTTGACTTTCCCTACAATGAGCAGTTCTTC.

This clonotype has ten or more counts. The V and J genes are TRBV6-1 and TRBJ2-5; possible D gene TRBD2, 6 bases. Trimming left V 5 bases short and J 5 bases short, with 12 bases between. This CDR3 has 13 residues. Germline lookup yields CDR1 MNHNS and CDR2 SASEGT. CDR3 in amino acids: CASSPGGVETQYF. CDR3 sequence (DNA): TGTGCCAGCAGTCCCGGAGGGGTCGAGACCCAGTACTTC.